These 31 T cell receptor beta chains were all obtained from the same sample, sequenced in a study of T-cell reconstitution after alpha-beta-depleted transplantation in children. Their antigens are not known. A TCRbeta library incorporating unique molecular identifiers was prepared. TCRdb independently ran MiXCR on the PCR reads; one entry per CDR3 protein. The sample holds some 300,000 distinct CDR3 sequences, almost 8% seen once. Study findings and constraints: At one year after transplant, newly produced T cells mostly accounted for T-cell counts and diversity.

The sample in question was peripheral blood, obtained 360 days after TCRalphabeta/CD19-depleted stem cell transplant. These receptors came from a female patient between 2 and 10 years old who had a stem cell transplant for Fanconi anemia, so the T cells may come from the graft donor.

A few counts support this clonotype. The rearrangement links TRBV12-3 or TRBV12-4 to TRBJ2-3; 7 bases fit TRBD2. Unmatched junction bases numbered 2, after V lost 2 bases and J lost 3 bases. The CDR3 sequence is 14 residues long. The CDR3 spells CASSLNGRTDTQYF. The DNA of the CDR3 is TGTGCCAGCAGTTTAAACGGGAGGACAGATACGCAGTATTTT.

This clonotype occurred many times. The genes are TRBV12-3 or TRBV12-4 and TRBJ1-4, with no clear D. V shed 5 bases and J shed 0 bases, with 10 bases lying between them. CDR3 length: 15 residues. For the CDR3, the DNA is TGTGCCAGCAGTCCTGATACGGCAACTAATGAAAAACTGTTTTTT. Its translation: CASSPDTATNEKLFF.

In this sample, this clonotype turned up a few times. The chain uses TRBV5-6 and TRBJ1-1; D gene unclear. The germline V gene encodes CDR1 SGHDT and CDR2 YYEEEE. V was trimmed by 0 bases and J by 1 base, leaving 7 bases between them. This CDR3 has 14 residues. CDR3 DNA sequence: TGTGCCAGCAGCTTGGATTTCAGGAACACTGAAGCTTTCTTT. Its protein is CASSLDFRNTEAFF.

This clonotype was found many times. The rearrangement links TRBV5-1 to TRBJ2-5; D may be TRBD1 (6 bases). Germline V gives CDR1 SGHRS, CDR2 YFSETQ. V lost 7 bases to trimming and J lost 1 base, with 11 bases between them. The CDR3 has 13 residues. CDR3 region: CASPGHSQETQYF. CDR3 sequence (DNA): TGCGCCAGCCCGGGACACTCCCAAGAGACCCAGTACTTC.

This clonotype was picked up many times. CDR3 residues: CASSLDRGHGYTF. CDR3 DNA: TGTGCCAGCAGTCTAGACAGGGGGCATGGCTACACCTTC. The chain recombines TRBV2 with TRBJ1-2; the match to TRBD1 covers 10 bases. Germline CDR1 reads SNHLY; CDR2 reads FYNNEI. This CDR3 is built from 13 residues. With V trimmed by 5 bases and J by 6 bases, 3 bases remained unmatched.

The chain uses TRBV30 and TRBJ2-7; D remains unclear. The germline gives CDR1 GTSNPN, CDR2 SVGIG (reference sequence). This CDR3 is 15 amino acids long. V shed 2 bases and J shed 8 bases, with 22 bases lying between them. This CDR3 reads CAWSPMETARFQQYF. CDR3 DNA sequence: TGTGCCTGGAGTCCAATGGAAACAGCCCGGTTCCAGCAGTACTTC.

V is TRBV28 and J is TRBJ2-3; TRBD1 matches 8 bases. The length of the CDR3 is 15 residues. Germline V gene sequence: CDR1 MDHEN, CDR2 SYDVKM. Losses at the gene ends were 2 bases for V and 1 base for J; bases not matched to a gene: 2. CDR3 DNA: TGTGCCAGCAGTTTAATGGGACAGGGCACAGATACGCAGTATTTT. Its translation is CASSLMGQGTDTQYF. The full variable domain, with the rest looked up from reference TRBV28 and TRBJ2-3, is DVKVTQSSRYLVKRTGEKVFLECVQDMDHENMFWYRQDPGLGLRLIYFSYDVKMKEKGDIPEGYSVSREKKERFSLILESASTNQTSMYLCASSLMGQGTDTQYFGPGTRLTVL.

The chain recombines TRBV7-2 with TRBJ2-1; 7 positions agree with TRBD2. Germline V gene sequence: CDR1 SGHTA, CDR2 FQGNSA. This CDR3 has 15 amino acids. With V trimmed by 1 base and J by 7 bases, 7 bases remained unmatched. The CDR3: CASSLVRGGSNEQFF. The CDR3 coding sequence is TGTGCCAGCAGCTTAGTGAGGGGCGGGAGTAATGAGCAGTTCTTC.

This clonotype was detected many times. This chain connects TRBV5-1 to TRBJ1-4, with 8 nucleotides matching TRBD1. Germline assignment: CDR1 SGHRS and CDR2 YFSETQ. V gave up 2 bases and J gave up 4 bases; unmatched junction bases: 4. The CDR3 extends over 15 amino acids. The CDR3 DNA reads as TGCGCCAGCAGCTTTGGTACAGGGGGTAATGAAAAACTGTTTTTT. It is translated as CASSFGTGGNEKLFF.

This clonotype was picked up a small number of times. The chain is built from TRBV28 and TRBJ2-2, with 10 bases identical to TRBD1. Germline lookup yields CDR1 MDHEN and CDR2 SYDVKM. The J segment lost 4 bases and the V segment lost 6 bases, leaving 8 bases of the junction unmatched. The CDR3 totals 16 residues. The CDR3 sequence is CASRVGRTGGTGELFF. The CDR3, as DNA: TGTGCCAGCAGGGTGGGCCGGACAGGGGGCACCGGGGAGCTGTTTTTT.

This clonotype was observed many times. The rearrangement uses TRBV5-1 and TRBJ2-3, with D possibly being TRBD2 (6 bases). The length of the CDR3 is 13 residues. Germline-derived CDR1 and CDR2 are SGHRS and YFSETQ. V shed 0 bases and J shed 5 bases, with 7 bases lying between them. The CDR3 spells CASSLAGLDTQYF. The DNA of the CDR3 is TGCGCCAGCAGCTTGGCGGGACTAGATACGCAGTATTTT.

This clonotype occurred many times. The CDR3 protein is CASSSPDRGQETQYF. CDR3 in DNA: TGTGCCAGCAGTTCACCTGACAGGGGGCAAGAGACCCAGTACTTC. V and J are TRBV12-3 or TRBV12-4 and TRBJ2-5; 9 bases are shared with TRBD1. The CDR3 covers 15 residues. The J segment lost 2 bases and the V segment lost 4 bases, leaving 5 bases of the junction unmatched.

This clonotype has a handful of counts. The chain recombines TRBV5-1 with TRBJ1-5; a possible D gene is TRBD1 (5 bases). The CDR3 has 13 amino acids. V was shortened by 7 bases and J by 5 bases, with 13 bases between the two germline ends. The germline CDR1 and CDR2 sequences are SGHRS and YFSETQ. The DNA for the CDR3 is TGCGCCAGCTCGGCGGGGGAAGATCAGCCCCAGCATTTT. This gives the protein CASSAGEDQPQHF.

This clonotype occurred many times. This sequence joins TRBV10-3 and TRBJ2-7; 8 bases are a match to TRBD2. The V segment lost 6 bases and the J segment 5 bases; nucleotides outside the gene matches: 12. The CDR3 loop spans 15 amino acids. Germline-derived CDR1 and CDR2 are ENHRY and SYGVKD. CDR3 bases: TGTGCCATCAGCCTACGGGGGGGCCAATCGGACGAGCAGTACTTC. Protein product: CAISLRGGQSDEQYF.

This clonotype occurred many times. The chain has TRBV5-1 and TRBJ1-3; D unresolved. The CDR3 loop spans 14 amino acids. The germline V gene encodes CDR1 SGHRS and CDR2 YFSETQ. V was trimmed by 0 bases and J by 1 base, leaving 5 bases between them. The CDR3 DNA is TGCGCCAGCAGCTTGGACGGGTCTGGAAACACCATATATTTT. Translated, it gives CASSLDGSGNTIYF.

In its sample, this clonotype was seen a few times. J is TRBJ1-4 and V is TRBV25-1; 7 nucleotides align to TRBD1. Germline V gene data show CDR1 as MGHDK and CDR2 as SYGVNS. J was trimmed by 5 bases and V by 0 bases; bases with no gene match: 3. The CDR3 sequence is 15 residues long. The CDR3: CASSEYGTANEKLFF. For the CDR3, the DNA is TGTGCCAGCAGTGAATATGGGACAGCCAATGAAAAACTGTTTTTT. Together with reference TRBV25-1 and TRBJ1-4, the CDR3 gives the full variable domain: EADIYQTPRYLVIGTGKKITLECSQTMGHDKMYWYQQDPGMELHLIHYSYGVNSTEKGDLSSESTVSRIRTEHFPLTLESARPSHTSQYLCASSEYGTANEKLFFGSGTQLSVL.

At least ten counts were recorded for this clonotype. The chain employs TRBV28 and TRBJ2-7; D is ambiguous. The CDR3 is made up of 11 amino acids. The V end was cut by 5 bases, the J end by 2 bases, with 4 bases between. Germline values: CDR1 MDHEN, CDR2 SYDVKM. The CDR3 sequence is CASSDTYEQYF. CDR3 coding DNA: TGTGCCAGCAGTGACACCTACGAGCAGTACTTC.

V usage is TRBV5-1 and J usage is TRBJ2-2; TRBD2 agrees at 7 bases. Germline CDR1 and CDR2: SGHRS and YFSETQ. After removal of 6 bases from V and 4 bases from J, the junction contained 12 bases not matched to a gene. This CDR3 has 16 amino acids. This CDR3 is CASNLAEGPPTGELFF. The CDR3 bases are TGCGCCAGCAACCTAGCGGAGGGCCCCCCCACCGGGGAGCTGTTTTTT.

This clonotype has only a few counts. The chain couples TRBV18 to TRBJ2-2, with a possible D match to TRBD2 (5 bases). Germline CDR1 KGHSH, CDR2 LQKENI. This CDR3 is built from 14 residues. The V gene lost 3 bases and the J gene lost 5 bases, with 10 bases spanning the gap. DNA for the CDR3: TGTGCCAGCTCACCCGGGATCCTTACCGGGGAGCTGTTTTTT. Its protein product is CASSPGILTGELFF.

The V gene is TRBV4-3, the J gene TRBJ2-1, with 12 bases that match TRBD1. The CDR3 runs 19 residues. Germline V lookup: CDR1 LGHNA, CDR2 YSLEER. J gave up 1 base and V 5 bases, and 12 bases lay outside the gene matches. The DNA for the CDR3 is TGCGCCAGCAGCGACCTCGGGACAGGGGGCGCACGGTCCTACAATGAGCAGTTCTTC. Translation gives CASSDLGTGGARSYNEQFF.

This clonotype has a count of ten or more. The chain links TRBV7-2 to TRBJ1-3, with D unresolved. V lost 7 bases and J lost 1, with 11 bases in between. Germline assignment: CDR1 SGHTA and CDR2 FQGNSA. The CDR3 length is 14 residues. CDR3: CASKGPDSGNTIYF. CDR3 nucleotides: TGTGCCAGCAAAGGACCCGATTCTGGAAACACCATATATTTT.

This chain connects TRBV20-1 to TRBJ2-3, with 11 bases matching TRBD2. The CDR3 is made up of 15 amino acids. J lost 3 bases, V lost 5 bases, and 7 bases had no gene match. Germline-derived CDR1 and CDR2 are DFQATT and SNEGSKA (reference sequence). Written as DNA, the CDR3 is TGCAGTGCTCCCCAGGTAGCGGGGGGGACAGATACGCAGTATTTT. Amino acids: CSAPQVAGGTDTQYF.

This clonotype appeared a few times. The chain uses TRBV7-8 and TRBJ1-4; 8 bases map to TRBD1. V was clipped by 2 bases and J by 2 bases; unmatched bases: 4. This CDR3 region has 16 residues. Germline CDR1 reads SGHVS; CDR2 reads FQNEAQ. The CDR3 region is CASSLIQGATNEKLFF. Here the CDR3 DNA reads TGTGCCAGCAGCTTAATCCAGGGGGCGACTAATGAAAAACTGTTTTTT. Combining the CDR3 with reference TRBV7-8 and TRBJ1-4 gives the whole variable domain GAGVSQSPRYKVAKRGQDVALRCDPISGHVSLFWYQQALGQGPEFLTYFQNEAQLDKSGLPSDRFFAERPEGSVSTLKIQRTQQEDSAVYLCASSLIQGATNEKLFFGSGTQLSVL.

This clonotype appeared many times. The chain has TRBV7-8 and TRBJ2-7; 14 bases agree with TRBD2. V trimming: 1 base; J trimming: 0 bases; junction bases outside the gene matches: 2. This CDR3 comprises 17 residues. Germline loops: CDR1 SGHVS, CDR2 FQNEAQ. Here the CDR3 reads CASSLVGLAGGSYEQYV. The CDR3 nucleotides are TGTGCCAGCAGCTTAGTAGGACTAGCGGGGGGCTCCTACGAGCAGTACGTC.

Note on this clonotype: This may come from a read error, since a much larger clone is one base off. The rearrangement uses TRBV7-2 and TRBJ1-2; 9 bases agree with TRBD1. The V gene's germline CDR1 is SGHTA and CDR2 FQGNSA. The CDR3 has 15 amino acids. The CDR3 protein is CASSLVGQGVYGYIF. For the CDR3, the DNA is TGTGCCAGCAGCTTAGTGGGACAGGGTGTATATGGCTACATCTTC.

This clonotype has just a few counts. V usage is TRBV7-2 and J usage is TRBJ1-5, with 8 bases that match TRBD1. The CDR3 is made up of 15 amino acids. Trimming removed 4 bases from V and 2 bases from J; junction bases left unmatched: 4. CDR1 and CDR2 from the germline V gene are SGHTA and FQGNSA. The CDR3 protein is CASSSHRGGNQPQHF. In DNA form, the CDR3 reads TGTGCCAGCAGCTCGCACAGGGGGGGCAATCAGCCCCAGCATTTT.

The V call is TRBV12-3 or TRBV12-4, the J call TRBJ2-7; TRBD2 is a possible D gene (5 bases). The CDR3 has 11 residues. V lost 3 bases, J lost 6 bases, and 6 bases lay in between. The CDR3, as DNA: TGTGCCAGCAGTTTTGAGGGCGAGCAGTACTTC. Amino acids: CASSFEGEQYF.

This clonotype was counted a few times. The rearrangement links TRBV4-3 to TRBJ1-5, with D possibly TRBD1 on 5 matching bases. The CDR3 runs 18 residues. Germline V gene sequence: CDR1 LGHNA, CDR2 YSLEER. The germline V and J ends were trimmed by 0 bases and 0 bases, with 15 bases remaining between them. CDR3: CASSQDPQGVYSNQPQHF. CDR3 sequence (DNA): TGCGCCAGCAGCCAAGATCCCCAGGGTGTCTATAGCAATCAGCCCCAGCATTTT.

This clonotype occurred many times. This sequence joins TRBV5-1 and TRBJ2-7; 12 positions match TRBD2. V lost 2 bases to trimming and J lost 3 bases; unmatched junction nucleotides: 12. Germline V gene data show CDR1 as SGHRS and CDR2 as YFSETQ. CDR3 length: 18 residues. The CDR3 DNA reads TGCGCCAGCAGCTTACTGGGGACTAGCGGGTTTATGGGCTACGAGCAGTACTTC. It codes for CASSLLGTSGFMGYEQYF.

This clonotype was counted many times. The rearrangement joins TRBV28 to TRBJ1-5; TRBD1 is a possible D gene (6 bases). Trimming pared 3 bases from V and 0 bases from J, leaving 9 bases between. The CDR3 runs 15 residues. Per germline, CDR1 MDHEN and CDR2 SYDVKM. The CDR3 spells CASSLVRGSNQPQHF. In DNA, the CDR3 is TGTGCCAGCAGTTTGGTCAGGGGTAGCAATCAGCCCCAGCATTTT.

This clonotype was seen a handful of times. This chain links TRBV9 with TRBJ2-3; 7 bases are a match to TRBD2. This CDR3 region has 17 residues. Germline V gene sequence: CDR1 SGDLS, CDR2 YYNGEE. After removal of 0 bases from V and 4 bases from J, the junction contained 11 bases not matched to a gene. The CDR3 DNA is TGTGCCAGCAGCGTAGGAGGCGGACGGGAGGTCTCAGATACGCAGTATTTT. Its protein is CASSVGGGREVSDTQYF.